The present T cell receptor beta chain was sequenced within a study of siplizumab effects on memory and regulatory T cells. Findings of the study overall: Just a small share of alloreactive clones was traced back to unstimulated subsets. Proliferating Tregs taken from siplizumab cultures were not shown to have a confirmed suppressive function.

As regards this clone: What it binds is unknown.

The method was immunoSEQ multiplex PCR; TCRdb's version includes in-frame clones alone and lacks a portion of them. The sample has 100,000 or so clones, about nine tenths seen once; the top ten hold more than 10%. This sequence originates from a human donor in good health. The material sequenced was non-Treg CD4+ T cells sorted from blood.

The DNA for the CDR3 is TGTGCCAGCAGTGCCCTACCGGGATTCACCTACGAGCAGTACTTC. This translates into CASSALPGFTYEQYF. This chain joins TRBV2 and TRBJ2-7, with D possibly being TRBD2 (5 bases). Germline lookup yields CDR1 SNHLY and CDR2 FYNNEI. The CDR3 totals 15 residues. V lost 4 bases and J lost 2, with 15 bases in between.